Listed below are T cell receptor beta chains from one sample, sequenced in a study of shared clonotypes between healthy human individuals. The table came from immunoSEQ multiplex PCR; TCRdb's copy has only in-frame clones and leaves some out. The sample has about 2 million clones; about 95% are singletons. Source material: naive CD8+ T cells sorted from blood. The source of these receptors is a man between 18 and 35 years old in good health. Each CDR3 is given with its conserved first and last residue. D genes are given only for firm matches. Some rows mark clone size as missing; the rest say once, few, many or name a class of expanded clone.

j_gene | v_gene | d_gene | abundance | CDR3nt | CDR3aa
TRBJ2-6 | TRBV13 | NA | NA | TGTGCCAGCACGGACGGGGTTGGGGCCAACGTCCTGACTTTC | CASTDGVGANVLTF
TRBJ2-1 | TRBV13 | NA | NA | TGTGCCAGCAGCCATCAAACTAGGTACAATGAGCAGTTCTTC | CASSHQTRYNEQFF
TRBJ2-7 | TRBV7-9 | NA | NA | TGTGCCAGCAGCTTAGCGGAGGGGCCGGTGTCCTACGAGCAGTACTTC | CASSLAEGPVSYEQYF
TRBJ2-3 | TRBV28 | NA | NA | TGTGCCAGCAGTTCTCCTCTTATTTCGGTAGTTTTGAGCACAGATACGCAGTATTTT | CASSSPLISVVLSTDTQYF
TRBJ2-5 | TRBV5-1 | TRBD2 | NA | TGCGCCAGCAGCTTGGACCCAGTAGCGGGAGGGCGATCAGAGACCCAGTACTTC | CASSLDPVAGGRSETQYF
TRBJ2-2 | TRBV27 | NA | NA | TGTGCCAGCAGTTTAACCGGAGGCACCGGGGAGCTGTTTTTT | CASSLTGGTGELFF
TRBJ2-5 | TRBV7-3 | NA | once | TGTGCCAGCAGCTTAACCGGGGGCGCGGAGACCCAGTACTTC | CASSLTGGAETQYF
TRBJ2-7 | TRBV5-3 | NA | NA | TGTGCCAGCGCCGACCCCTGGGTCGAGCAGTACTTC | CASADPWVEQYF
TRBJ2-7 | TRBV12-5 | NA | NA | TGTGCTAGTGGTTTGCCCGCCGGTCCCTACGAGCAGTACTTC | CASGLPAGPYEQYF
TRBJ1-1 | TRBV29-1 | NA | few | TGCAGCGTTGAAGGACCAACCGAAGCTTTCTTT | CSVEGPTEAFF
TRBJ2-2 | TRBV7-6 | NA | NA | TGTGCCAGCAGCTTAGTCGGCAGTTCAACCGGGGAGCTGTTTTTT | CASSLVGSSTGELFF
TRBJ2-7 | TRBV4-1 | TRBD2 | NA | TGCGCCAGCAGCCGGACTAGCGGGATGTACGAGCAGTACTTC | CASSRTSGMYEQYF
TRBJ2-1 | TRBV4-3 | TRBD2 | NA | TGCGCCAGCAGCCAAGCCCCCCCCTGGCGGGAGGGCAATAATGAGCAGTTCTTC | CASSQAPPWREGNNEQFF
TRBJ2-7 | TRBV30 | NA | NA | TGTGCCTGGAGTGAGGACAGTAAAGCCTACGAGCAGTACTTC | CAWSEDSKAYEQYF
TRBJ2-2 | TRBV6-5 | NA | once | TGTGCCAGCAGTCTCCTCAGGGTCGGGGAGCTGTTTTTT | CASSLLRVGELFF
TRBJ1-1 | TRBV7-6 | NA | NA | TGTGCCAGCAGCCTATCAATTGAGAACACTGAAGCTTTCTTT | CASSLSIENTEAFF
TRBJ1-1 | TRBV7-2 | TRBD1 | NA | TGTGCCAGCAGCTTATCTCCGGGACAGGGAGTTCGAATGAACACTGAAGCTTTCTTT | CASSLSPGQGVRMNTEAFF
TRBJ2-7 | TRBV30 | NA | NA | TGTGCCTGGAGTGAAGGGGGTCACGAGCAGTACTTC | CAWSEGGHEQYF
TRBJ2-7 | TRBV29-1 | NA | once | TGCAGCGTTGCCTATGGCACAGGTGGCTACGAGCAGTACTTC | CSVAYGTGGYEQYF
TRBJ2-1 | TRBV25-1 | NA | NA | TGTGCCAGCAGTGATTCGGGCGGTAACAATGAGCAGTTCTTC | CASSDSGGNNEQFF
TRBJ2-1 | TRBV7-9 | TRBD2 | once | TGTGCCAGCAGCGCCGTACTAGCGGGTGGGCGAGCCTACAATGAGCAGTTCTTC | CASSAVLAGGRAYNEQFF
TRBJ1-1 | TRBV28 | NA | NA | TGTGCCAGCAGAACCCCCACGGGAAACACTGAAGCTTTCTTT | CASRTPTGNTEAFF
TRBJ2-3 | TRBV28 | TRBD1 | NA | TGTGCCAGCAGTTTACAATCAGGGGGCGTCCTAAGGCCCAGGAATACGCAGTATTTT | CASSLQSGGVLRPRNTQYF
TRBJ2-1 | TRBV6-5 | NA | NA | TGTGCCACCCAACCTAGTGCGGGGAATGAGCAGTTCTTC | CATQPSAGNEQFF
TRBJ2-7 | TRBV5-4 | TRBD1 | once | TGTGCCAGCAGCCCCGGGACAGGGGATGGGGAGCAGTACTTC | CASSPGTGDGEQYF
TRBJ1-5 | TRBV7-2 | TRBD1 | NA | TGTGCCAGCAGCTTAGCCGGACAGGGGGAGCCTCAGCCCCAGCATTTT | CASSLAGQGEPQPQHF
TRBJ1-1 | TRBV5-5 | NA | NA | TGTGCCAGCAGCTTGGGGTCTGGAACAGAAGCTTTCTTT | CASSLGSGTEAFF
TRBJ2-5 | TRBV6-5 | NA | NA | TGTGCCAGCAGCGGACCTGGGAGGGAGACCCAGTACTTC | CASSGPGRETQYF
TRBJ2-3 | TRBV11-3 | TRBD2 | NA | TGTGCCAGCAGCCGAGCGGGGGAGTTAGATACGCAGTATTTT | CASSRAGELDTQYF
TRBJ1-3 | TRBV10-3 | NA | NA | TGTGCCATCAGTGACCAGGGTTCTGGAAACACCATATATTTT | CAISDQGSGNTIYF
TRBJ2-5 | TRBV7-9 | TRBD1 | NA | TGTGCCAGCAGCCCGACAGGGGAAGCACAAGAGACCCAGTACTTC | CASSPTGEAQETQYF
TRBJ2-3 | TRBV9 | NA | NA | TGTGCCAGCAGCGTTGTGAGCACAGATACGCAGTATTTT | CASSVVSTDTQYF
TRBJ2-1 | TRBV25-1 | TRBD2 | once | TGTGCCAGCAGTGAATCTGCGGGAGCTTACAATGAGCAGTTCTTC | CASSESAGAYNEQFF
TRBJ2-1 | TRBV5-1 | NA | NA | TGCGCCAGCAGCTTGGGAGGGGCCCCCCGGGATGAGCAGTTCTTC | CASSLGGAPRDEQFF
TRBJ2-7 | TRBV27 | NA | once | TGTGCCAGCAGTTTATCGAAGGGCTCCTACGAGCAGTACTTC | CASSLSKGSYEQYF
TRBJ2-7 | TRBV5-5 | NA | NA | TGTGCCAGCAGCCTAGCGAGGCCCGGAGCCTACGAGCAGTACTTC | CASSLARPGAYEQYF
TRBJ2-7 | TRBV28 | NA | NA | TGTGCCAGCAGTTTACACAGGTACTACGAGCAGTACTTC | CASSLHRYYEQYF
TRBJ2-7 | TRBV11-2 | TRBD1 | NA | TGTGCCAGCAGCTTAGTCCCGACAGGGCTAATCCACGAGCAGTACTTC | CASSLVPTGLIHEQYF
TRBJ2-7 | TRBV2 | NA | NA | TGTGCCAGCAGCCTTAGGGTCTACGAGCAGTACTTC | CASSLRVYEQYF